What follows are 32 T cell receptor beta chains derived from one specimen sequenced in a study of T cells generated in artificial thymic organoids. Separate semi-nested PCRs amplified TCRalpha and TCRbeta libraries using constant-region reverse primers in TRAC or TRBC. TCRdb reanalysed the 5' RACE reads using MiXCR and keeps one entry per CDR3 protein. Seen here are 7,500 to 10,000 distinct CDR3 sequences, about 17% observed once, and the top ten hold almost 1.5%. The sequenced sample was naive CD8+ T cells from the thymus. The subset here: CD3+TCRalphabeta+CD8SP T cells; for blood, CD45RO-CCR7+ naive CD8+ T cells. The receptors shown here come from a human donor who gave cord blood stem cells for thymic organoid culture, a cardiac surgery patient who gave postnatal thymus, or a blood donor (not recorded which).

This clonotype is categorized as medium-sized. This rearrangement joins TRBV10-3 to TRBJ2-7; D is uncertain. The length of the CDR3 is 12 residues. In germline, CDR1 is ENHRY, CDR2 SYGVKD. Trimming removed 8 bases from V and 1 base from J, with 9 bases in between. The CDR3 protein is CAIGWGSYEQYF. CDR3 sequence (DNA): TGTGCCATCGGGTGGGGTTCCTACGAGCAGTACTTC.

Within the sample, this clonotype is medium-sized. The genes are TRBV27 and TRBJ2-3; D gene unclear. Germline CDR1 reads MNHEY; CDR2 reads SMNVEV (reference sequence). Trimming cost V 6 bases and J 0 bases, with 13 bases left between them. This CDR3 region has 15 residues. The CDR3 DNA reads as TGTGCCAGCAGACTGCTATACACTAGCACAGATACGCAGTATTTT. Protein sequence: CASRLLYTSTDTQYF.

The chain has TRBV5-5 and TRBJ1-5; 7 bases line up with TRBD1. CDR1 and CDR2 from the germline V gene are SGHKS and YYEKEE (reference sequence). Trimming at V came to 4 bases and at J to 2 bases, leaving 6 bases not matched to a gene. The CDR3 length is 15 residues. Here the CDR3 DNA reads TGTGCCAGCAGCCCTCGACAGGGCGGCAATCAGCCCCAGCATTTT. Translated, it gives CASSPRQGGNQPQHF. The whole variable domain, filled in from reference TRBV5-5 and TRBJ1-5, reads DAGVTQSPTHLIKTRGQQVTLRCSPISGHKSVSWYQQVLGQGPQFIFQYYEKEERGRGNFPDRFSARQFPNYSSELNVNALLLGDSALYLCASSPRQGGNQPQHFGDGTRLSIL.

This clonotype has just a few counts. This chain connects TRBV7-9 to TRBJ1-6; possible D gene TRBD1, 5 bases. Trimming shortened V by 5 bases and J by 2 bases, and 16 bases separated the two germline ends. This CDR3 has 17 residues. The germline V gene encodes CDR1 SEHNR and CDR2 FQNEAQ (reference sequence). DNA for the CDR3: TGTGCCAGCAGCCCGTCACAGGCCTTAGCCTATAATTCACCCCTCCACTTT. This encodes CASSPSQALAYNSPLHF.

This clonotype was counted between two and nine times. The junction differs from germline at one of its ends, possibly a read error. The chain joins TRBV5-6 to TRBJ2-5; TRBD1 matches 7 bases. This CDR3 spans 14 amino acids. Germline loops: CDR1 SGHDT, CDR2 YYEEEE. CDR3: CACSPRTGLEAQYF. CDR3 in DNA: TGTGCCTGCAGCCCTAGGACAGGCCTGGAGGCCCAGTACTTC. The entire variable domain, with the rest obtained from reference TRBV5-6 and TRBJ2-5, is as follows: DAGVTQSPTHLIKTRGQQVTLRCSPKSGHDTVSWYQQALGQGPQFIFQYYEEEERQRGNFPDRFSGHQFPNYSSELNVNALLLGDSALYLCACSPRTGLEAQYFGPGTRLLVL.

This clonotype is classed as medium-sized. The chain uses TRBV7-8 and TRBJ2-1; D remains ambiguous. CDR1 and CDR2 from the germline V gene are SGHVS and FQNEAQ. Trimming removed 1 base at V and 8 bases at J, with 18 bases between. The CDR3 sequence is 16 residues long. The CDR3 spells CASSLVLWRPLYEQFF. CDR3 coding DNA: TGTGCCAGCAGCTTAGTGTTATGGCGGCCTTTGTATGAGCAGTTCTTC.

This clonotype is termed medium-sized. The V call is TRBV6-5, the J call TRBJ2-5, with 13 bases identical to TRBD2. The ends lost 6 bases at V and 4 bases at J; junction bases unmatched: 8. Germline V gene data show CDR1 as MNHEY and CDR2 as SVGAGI. The CDR3 sequence is 16 residues long. The CDR3 loop is CASRFTSGGASETQYF. The CDR3 DNA reads as TGTGCCAGCAGATTTACTAGCGGGGGGGCTTCAGAGACCCAGTACTTC.

Of note for this clonotype: A read error is possible here, since a much larger clone lies one base away. The chain carries TRBV28 and TRBJ1-1; D might be TRBD1 (5 bases). The CDR3 covers 14 residues. CDR1 is MDHEN, CDR2 SYDVKM, per germline. DNA for the CDR3: TGTGCCGGCAGTTTAGGGACGATCTACACTGAAGCTTTCTTT. This codes for CAGSLGTIYTEAFF. The variable domain in full, completed from reference TRBV28 and TRBJ1-1, reads DVKVTQSSRYLVKRTGEKVFLECVQDMDHENMFWYRQDPGLGLRLIYFSYDVKMKEKGDIPEGYSVSREKKERFSLILESASTNQTSMYLCAGSLGTIYTEAFFGQGTRLTVV.

This clonotype is termed medium-sized (0.01 to 0.1%). The V call is TRBV4-3, the J call TRBJ2-1, with D perhaps TRBD2 (7 bases). Trimming shortened V by 0 bases and J by 4 bases, and 13 bases separated the two germline ends. This CDR3 contains 16 residues. In germline, CDR1 is LGHNA, CDR2 YSLEER. CDR3 DNA sequence: TGCGCCAGCAGCCAAGATTTGAGGGGGGGGTACAATGAGCAGTTCTTC. This encodes CASSQDLRGGYNEQFF.

Relative to its sample, this clonotype is medium-sized. Written as DNA, the CDR3 is TGCAGCGGGACAGGGGGCAGTACCGGGGAGCTGTTTTTT. Translation: CSGTGGSTGELFF. V and J are TRBV29-1 and TRBJ2-2, with 11 bases lining up with TRBD1. CDR1 is SQVTM, CDR2 ANQGSEA, per germline. The CDR3 loop spans 13 amino acids. The V gene end was trimmed by 7 bases and the J gene end by 5 bases; junction bases not matched to a gene: 3.

This sequence joins TRBV6-1 and TRBJ1-1, with 7 bases that match TRBD1. Looked up from germline, CDR1 is MNHNS and CDR2 is SASEGT. The CDR3 totals 15 residues. Germline trimming cut 2 bases from V and 7 bases from J; bases unmatched to any gene: 10. The CDR3 DNA is TGTGCCAGCAGTGAAACAAGGGACAGCCTTTTTGAAGCTTTCTTT. This sequence encodes CASSETRDSLFEAFF.

V and J are TRBV12-3 or TRBV12-4 and TRBJ2-7; 8 positions match TRBD1. With V trimmed by 6 bases and J by 6 bases, 4 bases remained unmatched. The CDR3 is made up of 12 amino acids. The CDR3 is CASSGQGSEQYF. The CDR3 DNA is TGTGCCAGCAGCGGACAGGGCTCCGAGCAGTACTTC.

This clonotype is labeled as medium-sized. This chain connects TRBV4-1 to TRBJ2-5; the D gene is possibly TRBD1 (5 bases). V shed 4 bases and J shed 5 bases, with 17 bases lying between them. The CDR3 runs 15 residues. The germline gives CDR1 MGHRA, CDR2 YSYEKL. The CDR3 here is CASSPATEPGETQYF. CDR3 bases: TGCGCCAGCAGCCCCGCAACGGAACCAGGGGAGACCCAGTACTTC.

Sample share makes this clonotype medium-sized. V gene TRBV4-1 combines with J gene TRBJ1-5; D possibly corresponds to TRBD1 (5 bases). The CDR3 is made up of 14 amino acids. V was trimmed by 1 base and J by 7 bases, leaving 11 bases between them. Germline V CDR1 and CDR2: MGHRA, YSYEKL. The CDR3 nucleotides read TGCGCCAGCAGCCAAGGGCCCGGGACGCAGCCCCAGCATTTT. It specifies CASSQGPGTQPQHF.

This clonotype was counted at least ten times. The V call is TRBV5-1, the J call TRBJ2-7; 9 bases map to TRBD1. V was pared by 4 bases and J by 3 bases, with 17 bases of the junction left unmatched. The CDR3 length is 18 residues. Germline-derived CDR1 and CDR2 are SGHRS and YFSETQ. The CDR3 DNA is TGCGCCAGCAGCATCCGAGGGACAGGGAACCTTGAGGACTACGAGCAGTACTTC. Amino acid sequence: CASSIRGTGNLEDYEQYF.

By proportion, this clonotype is medium-sized. CDR3 sequence: CASSPAWGALTEQFF. For the CDR3, the DNA is TGTGCCAGCAGCCCGGCTTGGGGGGCCTTAACTGAGCAGTTCTTC. The chain has TRBV12-3 or TRBV12-4 and TRBJ2-1; D possibly matches TRBD1 or TRBD2 (6 bases each). The CDR3 is made up of 15 amino acids. V lost 6 bases, J lost 9 bases, and 21 bases lay in between.

Of note for this clonotype: The CDR3 does not end in the conserved phenylalanine or tryptophan, so this is likely a read error. The V call is TRBV10-1, the J call TRBJ2-3, with 12 bases identical to TRBD2. This CDR3 comprises 19 residues. The ends lost 0 bases at V and 0 bases at J; junction bases unmatched: 7. Germline CDR1 WNHNN, CDR2 SYGVQD (reference sequence). The CDR3 coding sequence is TGCGCCAGCAGTGAGTCGGCTAGCGGGGGGGCGTTTAGCACAGATACGCAGTATCTT. Its translation is CASSESASGGAFSTDTQYL.

This clonotype is labeled medium-sized. The chain uses TRBV4-3 and TRBJ2-2, with D maybe TRBD2 (5 bases). The germline V and J ends were trimmed by 0 bases and 1 base, with 9 bases remaining between them. Germline assignment: CDR1 LGHNA and CDR2 YSLEER. This CDR3 has 16 residues. The CDR3 DNA follows: TGCGCCAGCAGCCAAGATCCAGCGGTGAACACCGGGGAGCTGTTTTTT. This codes for CASSQDPAVNTGELFF.

There are many counts of this clonotype. The chain uses TRBV14 and TRBJ2-7; D gene ambiguous. This CDR3 contains 13 residues. Germline-derived CDR1 and CDR2 are SGHDN and FVKESK. V was trimmed by 1 base and J by 6 bases, leaving 10 bases between them. The CDR3 DNA is TGTGCCAGCAGCCAAGTGGGGTCGGGCGAGCAGTACTTC. Translated: CASSQVGSGEQYF.

This clonotype is judged medium-sized. This chain connects TRBV4-1 to TRBJ2-7; the D is unclear. CDR1 is MGHRA and CDR2 is YSYEKL in the germline V gene. CDR3 length: 16 residues. V dropped 0 bases and J dropped 0 bases, with 12 bases sitting between them. CDR3 in DNA: TGCGCCAGCAGCCAAGAAGGGCGACCTAGCTCCTACGAGCAGTACTTC. This sequence encodes CASSQEGRPSSYEQYF.

The genes are TRBV27 and TRBJ1-4; TRBD1 agrees at 11 bases. Germline assignment: CDR1 MNHEY and CDR2 SMNVEV (reference sequence). The CDR3 loop spans 14 amino acids. The J segment lost 6 bases and the V segment lost 6 bases, leaving 3 bases of the junction unmatched. The CDR3 loop reads CASSWDRGDEKLFF. CDR3 sequence (DNA): TGTGCCAGCAGCTGGGACAGGGGGGATGAAAAACTGTTTTTT.

By share, this clonotype counts as medium-sized. The V call is TRBV7-9, the J call TRBJ1-1, with 7 bases identical to TRBD1. V was pared by 5 bases and J by 0 bases, with 6 bases of the junction left unmatched. Germline assignment: CDR1 SEHNR and CDR2 FQNEAQ (reference sequence). The CDR3 has 15 amino acids. CDR3 nucleotides: TGTGCCAGCAGCCCACGGGACAGATTGAACACTGAAGCTTTCTTT. Translating it yields CASSPRDRLNTEAFF.

This clonotype rates as medium-sized (0.01 to 0.1%). The V and J genes are TRBV15 and TRBJ2-5, with TRBD2 matching over 7 bases. Germline V CDR1 and CDR2: LNHNV, YYDKDF (reference sequence). V lost 0 bases to trimming and J lost 5 bases; unmatched junction nucleotides: 9. CDR3 length equals 16 residues. The CDR3 nucleotides read TGTGCCACCAGCAGAGACGGAGCGGGACTATGGGAGACCCAGTACTTC. The encoded protein is CATSRDGAGLWETQYF.

This clonotype came up many times. The rearrangement links TRBV4-3 to TRBJ2-3; D is unresolved. This CDR3 is built from 15 residues. Trimming stripped 0 bases from V and 4 bases from J, with 11 bases between. Germline V gene sequence: CDR1 LGHNA, CDR2 YSLEER. DNA of the CDR3: TGCGCCAGCAGCCAAGAAGTCCTAGTATCAGATACGCAGTATTTT. Translated, it gives CASSQEVLVSDTQYF.

This clonotype was seen repeatedly, ten times or more. The V call is TRBV20-1, the J call TRBJ2-1; 11 nucleotides agree with TRBD2. This CDR3 is 16 amino acids long. V lost 1 base to trimming and J lost 2 bases; unmatched junction nucleotides: 4. The germline CDR1 and CDR2 sequences are DFQATT and SNEGSKA (reference sequence). The DNA of the CDR3 is TGCAGTGCTAGAGTACCGACTAGCGGGACCTACAATGAGCAGTTCTTC. It codes for CSARVPTSGTYNEQFF.

Within the sample, this clonotype is medium-sized (0.01 to 0.1%). The J gene is TRBJ1-1, the V gene TRBV12-3 or TRBV12-4, with 9 positions matching TRBD1. V lost 5 bases to trimming and J lost 5 bases; unmatched junction nucleotides: 18. This CDR3 is 18 amino acids long. CDR3 protein: CASSETGTGLWMSTEAFF. CDR3 nucleotide sequence: TGTGCCAGCAGTGAAACCGGGACAGGGCTATGGATGAGTACTGAAGCTTTCTTT.

Concerning this clonotype itself: This may arise from a read error, as a much more abundant clone is one base away. The gene calls are TRBV5-6 and TRBJ2-1, with a tentative D call TRBD1 (5 bases). The CDR3 contains 16 residues. Germline loops: CDR1 SGHDT, CDR2 YYEEEE. The V end was cut by 0 bases, the J end by 5 bases, with 15 bases between. CDR3 protein: CASSLVLGVAHNEQFF. The CDR3 DNA sequence: TGTGCCAGCAGCTTGGTATTAGGGGTTGCCCACAATGAGCAGTTCTTC.

By proportion, this clonotype is medium-sized (0.01 to 0.1%). This chain connects TRBV29-1 to TRBJ2-4, with D perhaps matching TRBD1 (6 bases). Trimming left V 5 bases short and J 5 bases short, with 19 bases between. The germline gives CDR1 SQVTM, CDR2 ANQGSEA. The CDR3 consists of 15 residues. The CDR3 region is CSVFNPGVTENIQYF. In nucleotides, the CDR3 is TGCAGCGTTTTCAACCCAGGGGTAACAGAAAACATTCAGTACTTC.

By share, this clonotype counts as medium-sized. V is TRBV9 and J is TRBJ2-3, with 8 positions matching TRBD2. Germline V gives CDR1 SGDLS, CDR2 YYNGEE. The ends lost 5 bases at V and 3 bases at J; junction bases unmatched: 5. CDR3 length: 14 residues. The CDR3 here is CASSRAGVTDTQYF. Here the CDR3 DNA reads TGTGCCAGCAGTAGAGCGGGAGTGACAGATACGCAGTATTTT.

This clonotype qualifies as medium-sized. The chain uses TRBV27 and TRBJ1-5; no firm D call. V lost 2 bases and J 4 bases, leaving 6 bases between the germline ends. This CDR3 is built from 13 residues. The V gene's germline CDR1 is MNHEY and CDR2 SMNVEV (reference sequence). CDR3 DNA: TGTGCCAGCAGTTTACAGAATAATCAGCCCCAGCATTTT. Its protein is CASSLQNNQPQHF.

This clonotype has just a few counts. The genes are TRBV20-1 and TRBJ2-3; 9 bases agree with TRBD2. V dropped 3 bases and J dropped 5; count of bases not matched to a gene: 12. This CDR3 is 16 amino acids long. The germline V gene has CDR1 DFQATT and CDR2 SNEGSKA (reference sequence). Written as DNA, the CDR3 is TGCAGTGCTAGTCCGGTTCTAGCGGGGATGAGAGATACGCAGTATTTT. Its protein is CSASPVLAGMRDTQYF.

This clonotype is medium-sized (0.01 to 0.1%) by share. This chain uses TRBV2 with TRBJ2-3, with D perhaps matching TRBD2 (6 bases). Germline assignment: CDR1 SNHLY and CDR2 FYNNEI. This CDR3 region has 13 residues. V lost 9 bases to trimming and J lost 6 bases, with 16 bases between them. The CDR3 DNA is TGTGCCAGTATGGATCCCCTAGCGGATACGCAGTATTTT. This codes for CASMDPLADTQYF.